Reported below is one TCR beta chain. The antigen remains unidentified. PCR amplification relied on 60 Vbeta primers (plus 13 Jbeta primers). The method was immunoSEQ multiplex PCR; TCRdb's version includes in-frame clones alone and lacks a portion of them. The sample has around 100,000 clones; roughly four fifths are singletons. The data derive from a study of cytomegalovirus exposure and HLA in healthy donors. Study-level results: The investigators catalogued 164 TCR beta chains as cytomegalovirus-associated. Near-uniform donor sequencing depth was presumed by presence/absence analyses. Later genetic work tied a missense DCLRE1C variant to beta-chain V and J trimming.

Trimming pared 1 base from V and 5 bases from J, leaving 12 bases between. Germline CDR1 and CDR2: LNHDA and SQIVND (reference sequence). The CDR3 totals 14 residues. V is TRBV19 and J is TRBJ2-7; the D is unclear. Material for sequencing was PBMCs. The TCR comes from a man aged 35-49 years in good health and CMV-seropositive. The CDR3 DNA sequence: TGTGCCAGTAGTATAGGGTGGCAGTTCGACGAGCAGTACTTC. It is translated as CASSIGWQFDEQYF. Using reference TRBV19 and TRBJ2-7 for the parts outside the CDR3, the full variable domain is DGGITQSPKYLFRKEGQNVTLSCEQNLNHDAMYWYRQDPGQGLRLIYYSQIVNDFQKGDIAEGYSVSREKKESFPLTVTSAQKNPTAFYLCASSIGWQFDEQYFGPGTRLTVT.